These T cell receptor beta chains were read from a single sample in a study of blood T cell repertoires in COVID-19. Generated by immunoSEQ multiplex PCR, the TCRdb table keeps only in-frame clones and is missing some. The sample lists just over 300,000 clones; around 91% were seen once. Sequences were obtained from PBMCs or T cells enriched from blood (not recorded which). All receptors derive from a woman aged 40 to 50 who had recovered from COVID-19. Each CDR3 is given with its conserved first and last residue. The D gene is left open where the match is weak. A clone size is listed for some rows: how often the clone was seen (once, few, many), or a class if it is expanded.

>TRBJ2-3|.|.|TRBV11-2
TGTGCCAGCAGCTCCCTTCGGGGTAGCGCGAGCACAGATACGCAGTATTTT
CASSSLRGSASTDTQYF
>TRBJ2-7|TRBD2|.|TRBV5-4
TGTGCCAGCAGCTTAGTCCTGGGGCTAGCGGCCTACGAGCAGTACTTC
CASSLVLGLAAYEQYF
>TRBJ1-5|.|once|TRBV7-2
TGTGCCAGCAGCTTAGCGGTGGGCGACAATCAGCCCCAGCATTTT
CASSLAVGDNQPQHF
>TRBJ2-5|.|.|TRBV7-2
TGTGCCAGCAGCGCTACCCGGGATGGGGGGGCAGAGACCCAGTACTTC
CASSATRDGGAETQYF
>TRBJ1-5|.|.|TRBV12-5
TGTGCTAGTGGCTTCGGCGGAAATCAGCCCCAGCATTTT
CASGFGGNQPQHF
>TRBJ2-3|TRBD2|.|TRBV7-2
TGTGCCAGCAGCTTAGTTGGGGGAGGGACAGATACGCAGTATTTT
CASSLVGGGTDTQYF
>TRBJ2-3|TRBD2|.|TRBV27
TGTGCCAGCAGTAACGTAGCGGGAGGGCTTACAGATACGCAGTATTTT
CASSNVAGGLTDTQYF
>TRBJ1-3|.|once|TRBV19
TGTGCCAGTAGTATAGTCGGTTACGGGGGGACCATATATTTT
CASSIVGYGGTIYF
>TRBJ1-2|.|.|TRBV29-1
TGCAGCTTCAGGGTTCACTATGGCTACACCTTC
CSFRVHYGYTF
>TRBJ2-4|.|.|TRBV2
TGTGCCAGCAGTGAAGGATCCCAATCGGACATTCAGTACTTC
CASSEGSQSDIQYF
>TRBJ2-3|.|.|TRBV6-2/TRBV6-3
TGTGCCAGCAGTTACTCGAAGGCCCCTAGCGTCACGCAGTATTTT
CASSYSKAPSVTQYF
>TRBJ1-2|TRBD1|.|TRBV25-1
TGTGCCAGCAGTGCATATTCAGGGGGCACGGCCTTC
CASSAYSGGTAF
>TRBJ1-6|.|.|TRBV3-1/TRBV3-2
TGTGCCAGCAGCCAAGCTAATACCCGCCGATCACCCCTCCACTTT
CASSQANTRRSPLHF
>TRBJ2-3|TRBD2|.|TRBV7-2
TGTGCCAGCAGCCCAGGGGGACTAGCGGGAGGGCCCGATACGCAGTATTTT
CASSPGGLAGGPDTQYF
>TRBJ1-5|.|.|TRBV28
TGTGCCAGCAGACTCGTCCCTGGGACACATCAGCCCCAGCATTTT
CASRLVPGTHQPQHF
>TRBJ1-2|TRBD1|.|TRBV6-5
TGTGCCGGACAACAGGGGGCGGGCTACACCTTC
CAGQQGAGYTF
>TRBJ2-1|.|.|TRBV29-1
TGCAGCGTTGAAGTTGGCGGGGGCGGCGATGAGCAGTTCTTC
CSVEVGGGGDEQFF
>TRBJ1-2|TRBD1|.|TRBV18
TGTGCCAGCTCACCGTTGGACCGACAGGGGAGTAACTATGGCTACACCTTC
CASSPLDRQGSNYGYTF
>TRBJ1-1|TRBD1|.|TRBV2
TGTGCCAGCAGGGATCCCGGGACAGTGAACACTGAAGCTTTCTTT
CASRDPGTVNTEAFF
>TRBJ2-1|.|once|TRBV19
TGTGCCAGTACGGGTGTCTCCTACAATGAGCAGTTCTTC
CASTGVSYNEQFF
>TRBJ2-5|TRBD2|once|TRBV5-1
TGCGCCAGTCGTCCCGAGACTAGCGGGAGAGAGACCCAGTACTTC
CASRPETSGRETQYF
>TRBJ2-7|TRBD1|once|TRBV19
TGTGCCAGTAGCGACAGGGGCTCCTACGAGCAGTACTTC
CASSDRGSYEQYF
>TRBJ2-1|TRBD2|.|TRBV6-5
TGTGCCAGCAGGTCTGGGGGGGGAGGATACAATGAGCAGTTCTTC
CASRSGGGGYNEQFF
>TRBJ2-1|TRBD2|.|TRBV11-2
TGTGCCAGCAGCTTACTCCTTAGCGGGGGGGCCAATGAGCAGTTCTTC
CASSLLLSGGANEQFF